The present TCR beta chain was sequenced within a study of blood T cells in healthy people across ages. Points from the study as a whole: Diversity estimates from one million T cells were considered underestimates. The lack of PBMC sorting stopped any conclusive naive versus antigen-experienced comparison.

The second PCR ran roughly 7 to 11 cycles with a sample-barcoded 5' primer and J-beta primers. Each TCR beta cDNA got a 12-nucleotide random molecular identifier. TCRdb processed the 5' RACE reads anew with MiXCR; each CDR3 protein has one entry. This sample has under 2,000,000 distinct CDR3 sequences; less than 50% occur once, and the top ten carry less than 2.5%. This clonotype was detected only a few times. Its antigen is undetermined. Peripheral blood, about 10 milliliters per donor, was collected. V was clipped by 3 bases and J by 7 bases, with 15 bases between them. The V gene's germline CDR1 is SGHTA and CDR2 FQGTGA. The CDR3 has 15 residues.

The sequence was collected from a woman between 40 and 55 years old in good health. The V call is TRBV7-3, the J call TRBJ2-2, with D unresolved. Sequenced sample: blood. The CDR3 coding sequence is TGTGCCAGCAGCTTCGAGGTGACGGGCCGCGGGGAGCTGTTTTTT. Translating gives CASSFEVTGRGELFF.